One sample yielded the 28 T cell receptor beta chains listed below, sequenced in a study of Graves' ophthalmopathy and Graves' hyperthyroidism. The authors amplified TCR beta CDR3 regions from RNA transcripts. An initial RT-PCR round employing HTBI primers preceded a second-round multiplex PCR. A single record per CDR3 protein comes from TCRdb applying MiXCR to the multiplex PCR reads. The sample comprises about 230,000 distinct CDR3 sequences, around 50% of which are singletons, and around half rests with the top ten. Sequencing was performed on peripheral blood. The source of these receptors is an adult man with Graves' ophthalmopathy.

In the case of this clonotype: The junction and the germline gene differ at one end; a read error may be behind it. The chain is built from TRBV7-9 and TRBJ1-5; D is unclear. CDR3 length: 12 amino acids. The germline V gene encodes CDR1 SEHNR and CDR2 FQNEAQ (reference sequence). The CDR3 DNA is TGTGCCAGCACCGATCGCGGGGAGCCCCGGCATTTT. Its protein product is CASTDRGEPRHF.

In its sample, this clonotype was seen many times. The gene calls are TRBV2 and TRBJ1-5; D gene ambiguous. The V end lost 9 bases, the J end lost 5 bases, and 17 bases lay between the germline ends. The CDR3 covers 14 residues. Germline assignment: CDR1 SNHLY and CDR2 FYNNEI. CDR3 in DNA: TGTGCCAGAGGGCAACGGGGAGAACATCAGCCCCAGCATTTT. This gives the protein CARGQRGEHQPQHF.

The chain has TRBV20-1 and TRBJ2-5; D possibly uses TRBD1 or TRBD2 (6 bases each). Between the trimmed V and J ends, which lost 6 bases and 1 base, there was a span of 15 bases. CDR1 is DFQATT, CDR2 SNEGSKA, per germline (reference sequence). The CDR3 contains 14 residues. The CDR3 coding sequence is TGCAGTGCCAATAGGGGGGCCCTCCAAGAGACCCAGTACTTC. Protein: CSANRGALQETQYF.

The chain uses TRBV12-3 or TRBV12-4 and TRBJ1-2; TRBD1 aligns across 7 bases. The CDR3 contains 14 residues. Trimming cost V 5 bases and J 6 bases; bases outside gene matches: 9. The CDR3 protein is CASSLLDRRDGYTF. The CDR3 nucleotides read TGTGCCAGCAGTCTCCTGGACAGGCGTGATGGCTACACCTTC.

Ten or more counts support this clonotype. The chain joins TRBV4-2 to TRBJ2-7, with D perhaps matching TRBD1 (5 bases). Germline lookup yields CDR1 LGHNA and CDR2 YNFKEQ. V lost 3 bases and J 0 bases, leaving 12 bases between the germline ends. This CDR3 region has 15 residues. The DNA for the CDR3 is TGTGCCAGCAGCCATCCTGGGCAGGGCTCCTACGAGCAGTACTTC. Protein sequence: CASSHPGQGSYEQYF.

This clonotype was detected once. The chain links TRBV28 to TRBJ1-4; D remains unclear. The germline V gene encodes CDR1 MDHEN and CDR2 SYDVKM. V gave up 1 base and J gave up 5 bases, with 5 bases separating them. The CDR3 is made up of 13 amino acids. The CDR3 bases are TGTGCCAGCAGTTTATCGAAAAATGAAAAACTGTTTTTT. Its translation: CASSLSKNEKLFF. Supplemented by reference TRBV28 and TRBJ1-4, the full variable domain reads DVKVTQSSRYLVKRTGEKVFLECVQDMDHENMFWYRQDPGLGLRLIYFSYDVKMKEKGDIPEGYSVSREKKERFSLILESASTNQTSMYLCASSLSKNEKLFFGSGTQLSVL.

The V call is TRBV7-9, the J call TRBJ2-7, with D perhaps matching TRBD2 (6 bases). V was shortened by 5 bases and J by 2 bases, with 13 bases between the two germline ends. This CDR3 spans 14 amino acids. CDR1 is SEHNR, CDR2 FQNEAQ, per germline (reference sequence). CDR3 protein: CASSRPAGTYEQYF. CDR3 coding DNA: TGTGCCAGCAGCCGCCCGGCGGGGACCTACGAGCAGTACTTC. The full variable domain, its missing parts supplied by reference TRBV7-9 and TRBJ2-7, is DTGVSQNPRHKITKRGQNVTFRCDPISEHNRLYWYRQTLGQGPEFLTYFQNEAQLEKSRLLSDRFSAERPKGSFSTLEIQRTEQGDSAMYLCASSRPAGTYEQYFGPGTRLTVT.

This chain links TRBV5-8 with TRBJ1-2, with D tentatively TRBD1 (5 bases). Per germline, CDR1 SGHTS and CDR2 YDEGEE. V lost 5 bases, J lost 7 bases, and 18 bases lay in between. This CDR3 is built from 14 residues. CDR3 coding DNA: TGTGCCAGCAGTTACGGTACAGGCCCAAGTGGCTACACCTTC. Translated: CASSYGTGPSGYTF.

The chain has TRBV7-9 and TRBJ2-2; D may be TRBD1 (5 bases). The germline V and J ends were trimmed by 1 base and 5 bases, with 11 bases remaining between them. CDR1 is SEHNR and CDR2 is FQNEAQ in the germline V gene (reference sequence). This CDR3 has 15 amino acids. CDR3: CASSLEQALTGELFF. CDR3 bases: TGTGCCAGCAGCTTAGAACAGGCCCTTACCGGGGAGCTGTTTTTT.

The CDR3 protein is CASSATKQYF. CDR3 nucleotide sequence: TGTGCCAGCAGCGCGACTAAGCAGTACTTC. This rearrangement joins TRBV7-9 to TRBJ2-7; tentative D call: TRBD2 (5 bases). With 5 bases removed from V and 8 bases from J, the gap between germline ends came to 7 bases. Germline V CDR1 and CDR2: SEHNR, FQNEAQ (reference sequence). The CDR3 length is 10 residues. The variable domain in full, completed from reference TRBV7-9 and TRBJ2-7, reads DTGVSQNPRHKITKRGQNVTFRCDPISEHNRLYWYRQTLGQGPEFLTYFQNEAQLEKSRLLSDRFSAERPKGSFSTLEIQRTEQGDSAMYLCASSATKQYFGPGTRLTVT.

The chain recombines TRBV5-1 with TRBJ1-2; D might be TRBD1 (6 bases). The CDR3 runs to 15 residues. From germline, CDR1 is SGHRS and CDR2 YFSETQ. The V gene lost 0 bases and the J gene lost 6 bases, with 15 bases spanning the gap. Written as DNA, the CDR3 is TGCGCCAGCAGCTTGGGGGACATTCCTGGTCATGGCTACACCTTC. Amino acids: CASSLGDIPGHGYTF.

V and J are TRBV9 and TRBJ2-2; D not certain. CDR3 length: 13 amino acids. Germline V CDR1 and CDR2: SGDLS, YYNGEE. Deletions cut 6 bases from V and 4 bases from J, with 10 bases between. Written as DNA, the CDR3 is TGTGCCAGCACCTTTAGTCGCACCGGGGAGCTGTTTTTT. It specifies CASTFSRTGELFF.

This clonotype has only one observation. The chain links TRBV10-1 to TRBJ2-3; 9 nucleotides align to TRBD2. The CDR3 consists of 14 residues. Germline CDR1 WNHNN, CDR2 SYGVQD (reference sequence). Germline trimming cut 5 bases from V and 4 bases from J; bases unmatched to any gene: 4. This CDR3 reads CASSRTSVADTQYF. The CDR3 nucleotides read TGCGCCAGCAGTCGGACTAGCGTAGCAGATACGCAGTATTTT.

This sequence joins TRBV6-5 and TRBJ2-2; 10 bases align to TRBD1. After removal of 6 bases from V and 11 bases from J, the junction contained 12 bases not matched to a gene. The germline CDR1 and CDR2 sequences are MNHEY and SVGAGI. The CDR3 has 15 residues. The CDR3 sequence is CASSLTRQGARELFF. CDR3 DNA sequence: TGTGCCAGCAGCCTGACTCGACAGGGGGCCAGAGAGCTGTTTTTT.

The chain uses TRBV24-1 and TRBJ2-5, with TRBD1 matching over 9 bases. The CDR3 loop spans 14 amino acids. Germline V CDR1 and CDR2: KGHDR, SFDVKD. The V and J ends lost 4 bases and 3 bases, in that order; junction bases with no gene match: 2. Written as DNA, the CDR3 is TGTGCCACCAGTGAGCGGGACAGGGAAGAGACCCAGTACTTC. Translated, it gives CATSERDREETQYF.

The J gene is TRBJ1-1, the V gene TRBV12-3 or TRBV12-4; possibly TRBD1 for D (5 bases). The CDR3 consists of 13 residues. The V gene lost 6 bases and the J gene lost 4 bases, with 12 bases spanning the gap. CDR3 in amino acids: CASSSGRLTEAFF. The DNA of the CDR3 is TGTGCCAGCAGCTCGGGACGTCTCACTGAAGCTTTCTTT.

This clonotype turned up a few times. The chain joins TRBV24-1 to TRBJ1-2; maybe TRBD1 (5 bases). The germline V and J ends were trimmed by 3 bases and 3 bases, with 13 bases remaining between them. The CDR3 has 15 residues. The germline CDR1 and CDR2 sequences are KGHDR and SFDVKD. The CDR3 sequence: CATSDGQGGHYGYTF. The CDR3 DNA follows: TGTGCCACCAGTGATGGCCAGGGCGGGCACTATGGCTACACCTTC.

The genes are TRBV2 and TRBJ2-7, with 7 bases that match TRBD2. The CDR3 spans 11 residues. Germline V gene data show CDR1 as SNHLY and CDR2 as FYNNEI. For the CDR3, the DNA is TGTGCGAGCGGGGACGGCTACGAGCAGTACTTC. It codes for CASGDGYEQYF.

The rearrangement joins TRBV9 to TRBJ1-2; 8 bases line up with TRBD1. The germline V gene has CDR1 SGDLS and CDR2 YYNGEE. The CDR3 runs to 13 residues. V gave up 2 bases and J gave up 5 bases; unmatched junction bases: 2. The CDR3 reads CASSVDRGYGYTF. CDR3 DNA: TGTGCCAGCAGCGTTGACAGGGGATATGGCTACACCTTC.

Of note for this clonotype: One end of the junction is discordant with germline, which a read error may explain. The chain joins TRBV7-6 to TRBJ2-2; possibly TRBD2 for D (6 bases). The CDR3 totals 15 residues. Germline assignment: CDR1 SGHVS and CDR2 FNYEAQ. CDR3 residues: CASSLAPGNTGGLFF. CDR3 bases: TGTGCCAGCAGCTTAGCCCCGGGGAACACCGGGGGGCTGTTTTTT.

The V and J genes are TRBV2 and TRBJ2-5; D might be TRBD2 (6 bases). CDR1 and CDR2 from the germline V gene are SNHLY and FYNNEI. CDR3 length equals 14 residues. V gave up 6 bases and J gave up 5 bases, with 16 bases separating them. This chain's CDR3 is CASSVAGTFETQYF. CDR3 coding DNA: TGTGCCAGCAGCGTCGCCGGGACTTTCGAGACCCAGTACTTC.

CDR3 sequence (DNA): TGTGCCAGCCCGGGATTGAAGAACACCGGGGAGCTGTTTTTT. It specifies CASPGLKNTGELFF. The chain carries TRBV11-2 and TRBJ2-2, with D perhaps matching TRBD2 (5 bases). With 8 bases removed from V and 1 base from J, the gap between germline ends came to 11 bases. This CDR3 is built from 14 residues. Germline V CDR1 and CDR2: SGHAT, FQNNGV. The full variable domain, completed using reference TRBV11-2 and TRBJ2-2, is EAGVAQSPRYKIIEKRQSVAFWCNPISGHATLYWYQQILGQGPKLLIQFQNNGVVDDSQLPKDRFSAERLKGVDSTLKIQPAKLEDSAVYLCASPGLKNTGELFFGEGSRLTVL.

This chain links TRBV6-1 with TRBJ1-5; 7 bases line up with TRBD1. From germline, CDR1 is MNHNS and CDR2 SASEGT. The CDR3 has 16 residues. V dropped 6 bases and J dropped 5; count of bases not matched to a gene: 13. The DNA for the CDR3 is TGTGCCAGCAGCTCGGCCGGGACAGCCGGCGATCAGCCCCAGCATTTT. It encodes CASSSAGTAGDQPQHF.

The chain couples TRBV6-5 to TRBJ1-5; possibly TRBD1 for D (5 bases). V was pared by 4 bases and J by 4 bases, with 8 bases between. Germline assignment: CDR1 MNHEY and CDR2 SVGAGI. CDR3 length: 13 residues. For the CDR3, the DNA is TGTGCCAGCAGTTGGGACCGAAATCAGCCCCAGCATTTT. Translating it yields CASSWDRNQPQHF.

The J gene is TRBJ2-7, the V gene TRBV10-2; 7 nucleotides agree with TRBD2. The last part of the DNA fits TRBJ2-1 better; the J call may be wrong. This CDR3 has 15 amino acids. CDR1 and CDR2 (germline): WSHSY, SAAADI. The CDR3 DNA follows: TGCGCCAGCAGTGAAGGCGGGGGAGTCTACAATGAGCAGTTCTTC. This codes for CASSEGGGVYNEQFF.

This clonotype was recorded at least ten times. CDR3 nucleotides: TGTGCCAGCAATCGGGACAGCAATCAGCCCCAGCATTTT. Translation gives CASNRDSNQPQHF. The V and J genes are TRBV25-1 and TRBJ1-5; tentative D call: TRBD1 (5 bases). The CDR3 extends over 13 amino acids. Germline CDR1 MGHDK, CDR2 SYGVNS. The ends were cut back, 7 bases at V and 1 base at J, with 8 bases in the middle.

The CDR3 sequence: CASSLLGGGQPQHF. CDR3 in DNA: TGTGCCAGCAGTCTCCTGGGAGGAGGTCAGCCCCAGCATTTT. This rearrangement joins TRBV2 to TRBJ1-5; D is unclear. Germline V gene sequence: CDR1 SNHLY, CDR2 FYNNEI. This CDR3 region has 14 residues. The V end lost 5 bases, the J end lost 6 bases, and 14 bases lay between the germline ends. The whole variable domain, remainder taken from reference TRBV2 and TRBJ1-5, is EPEVTQTPSHQVTQMGQEVILRCVPISNHLYFYWYRQILGQKVEFLVSFYNNEISEKSEIFDDQFSVERPDGSNFTLKIRSTKLEDSAMYFCASSLLGGGQPQHFGDGTRLSIL.

J is TRBJ2-5 and V is TRBV13; D tentatively fits TRBD1 or TRBD2 (6 bases each). V dropped 5 bases and J dropped 0 bases, with 16 bases sitting between them. This CDR3 region has 16 residues. Looked up from germline, CDR1 is PRHDT and CDR2 is FYEKMQ (reference sequence). CDR3 DNA: TGTGCCAGCAGCCCGGGGGCCAGGGCCGACCAAGAGACCCAGTACTTC. This codes for CASSPGARADQETQYF.